This T cell receptor (beta chain) was profiled in a study of blood T cell repertoires in COVID-19. Study-wide context: T cells, B-cell-depleted T cells, or PBMCs supplied cDNA or gDNA.

V lost 5 bases to trimming and J lost 7 bases, with 14 bases between them. Germline assignment: CDR1 SEHNR and CDR2 FQNEAQ (reference sequence). CDR3 length: 14 amino acids. Individuals aged 18 to 89 years were recruited from 24 US areas. The repertoire was sequenced with immunoSEQ multiplex PCR; TCRdb's copy has only in-frame clones and lacks some. The sample records about 430,000 clones, nearly 90% being singletons. The chain recombines TRBV7-9 with TRBJ1-4, with D maybe TRBD1 (6 bases). The sequencing input was PBMCs or T cells enriched from blood (not recorded which). This sequence originates from a woman in her late teens or twenties who had been exposed to COVID-19. The CDR3 loop is CASSRGGEAEKLFF. The CDR3 nucleotides are TGTGCCAGCAGCCGGGGGGGCGAGGCTGAAAAACTGTTTTTT.